Included here is one T cell receptor (beta chain) sequence, with context. The table came from immunoSEQ multiplex PCR; TCRdb's copy has only in-frame clones and leaves some out. The data hold approximately 84,000 clones, with 90% to 95% observed a single time. This sample was included in a study of T cell changes during pregnancy in multiple sclerosis. Germline CDR1 reads MDHEN; CDR2 reads SYDVKM. V shed 5 bases and J shed 7 bases, with 12 bases lying between them. The CDR3 runs 13 residues. The sample in question was peripheral blood, obtained in the second trimester of pregnancy. The TCR sequence derives from a female donor in good health, enrolled as a control in a pregnancy study. This sequence joins TRBV28 and TRBJ2-1; TRBD1 might be the D (5 bases). The CDR3 is CASSPHDRNEQFF. The CDR3 DNA reads TGTGCCAGCAGTCCACACGACAGAAATGAGCAGTTCTTC.